These 15 T cell receptor beta chains came from one sample sequenced in a study of blood T cell repertoires in COVID-19. The protocol was immunoSEQ multiplex PCR, while the TCRdb copy is restricted to in-frame clones and leaves out a portion. The repertoire holds about 43,000 clones, with around four fifths as singletons. The sequenced material came from peripheral blood. The source of these receptors is an elderly woman with acute or convalescent COVID-19.

This clone has just one count. The chain carries TRBV3-1 (or the pseudogene TRBV3-2) and TRBJ1-2; 10 bases match TRBD1. The CDR3 totals 14 residues. Germline loops: CDR1 LGHDT, CDR2 YNNKEL (reference sequence). J lost 4 bases, V lost 4 bases, and 3 bases had no gene match. The CDR3 is CASSPGDRGYGYTF. Here the CDR3 DNA reads TGTGCCAGCAGCCCCGGGGACAGGGGCTATGGCTACACCTTC.

The table lists this clone with a few counts. The chain carries TRBV10-3 and TRBJ2-5; weak D call: TRBD1 (5 bases). V was pared by 3 bases and J by 4 bases, with 18 bases between. Germline assignment: CDR1 ENHRY and CDR2 SYGVKD. The CDR3 has 16 residues. In nucleotides, the CDR3 is TGTGCCATCAGTGATAGGGCAGGGCTCGGTCGAGAGACCCAGTACTTC. This gives the protein CAISDRAGLGRETQYF.

This sequence joins TRBV30 and TRBJ1-1, with TRBD1 matching 10 bases. With V trimmed by 2 bases and J by 7 bases, 4 bases remained unmatched. The CDR3 contains 13 residues. Germline V gene data show CDR1 as GTSNPN and CDR2 as SVGIG (reference sequence). The CDR3 here is CAWSRRTGGEAFF. The DNA of the CDR3 is TGTGCCTGGAGTCGAAGGACAGGGGGTGAAGCTTTCTTT.

This clone was counted a few times. The chain uses TRBV18 and TRBJ1-1; 7 bases agree with TRBD1. Germline V gene lookup returns CDR1 KGHSH and CDR2 LQKENI. The junction had 12 bases not matched to a gene; V was cut back by 2 bases and J by 6 bases. The CDR3 has 16 residues. The CDR3 DNA sequence: TGTGCCAGCTCACCAGCCTCCGGGACAGCGAATTCTGAAGCTTTCTTT. It encodes CASSPASGTANSEAFF.

CDR3 sequence (DNA): TGTGCCAGCAGCCATGGCAGGGGTCACACTGAAGCTTTCTTT. Translation: CASSHGRGHTEAFF. V is TRBV3-1 (or the pseudogene TRBV3-2) and J is TRBJ1-1; a possible D gene is TRBD1 (6 bases). V was trimmed by 3 bases and J by 3 bases, leaving 11 bases between them. Germline V gene lookup returns CDR1 LGHDT and CDR2 YNNKEL (reference sequence). The CDR3 sequence is 14 residues long.

J is TRBJ2-5 and V is TRBV6-2 or TRBV6-3; TRBD2 might be the D (6 bases). The germline V gene has CDR1 MNHEY and CDR2 SVGEGT. The CDR3 extends over 19 amino acids. The ends were cut back, 2 bases at V and 5 bases at J, with 27 bases in the middle. CDR3 in amino acids: CASSYIMRTPGATAETQYF. The CDR3 DNA is TGTGCCAGCAGTTACATAATGAGGACCCCGGGAGCGACTGCGGAGACCCAGTACTTC.

The CDR3 here is CASPPTGGDYNEQFF. The CDR3 DNA is TGTGCCAGCCCCCCGACAGGGGGGGATTACAATGAGCAGTTCTTC. The rearrangement uses TRBV28 and TRBJ2-1, with 9 bases aligning to TRBD1. V lost 8 bases, J lost 4 bases, and 9 bases stayed unmatched. There are 15 residues in the CDR3. Per germline, CDR1 MDHEN and CDR2 SYDVKM.

On this clone: This sample also contains other DNA sequences that code for the same CDR3. J is TRBJ1-5 and V is TRBV29-1, with D possibly TRBD1 on 5 matching bases. This CDR3 has 13 amino acids. Germline-derived CDR1 and CDR2 are SQVTM and ANQGSEA. V was cut by 4 bases and J by 1 base, with 8 bases left in between. CDR3 in DNA: TGCAGCGTTGGCCAGGGAAGCAATCAGCCCCAGCATTTT. Translated, it gives CSVGQGSNQPQHF.

A single count supports this clone. The chain uses TRBV6-2 or TRBV6-3 and TRBJ1-5; D might be TRBD1 (5 bases). The V and J ends lost 4 bases and 4 bases respectively, with 8 bases between them. CDR3 length: 13 residues. CDR1 is MNHEY, CDR2 SVGEGT, per germline. Here the CDR3 DNA reads TGTGCCAGCAGTTGGGGCAGGAATCAGCCCCAGCATTTT. Translated: CASSWGRNQPQHF.

This clone was recorded once. This chain uses TRBV19 with TRBJ2-3; the match to TRBD1 covers 7 bases. Trimming cost V 7 bases and J 3 bases; bases outside gene matches: 7. CDR3 length: 14 amino acids. Germline V CDR1 and CDR2: LNHDA, SQIVND (reference sequence). The CDR3 nucleotides read TGTGCCAGTATGACACAGGGGATTACAGATACGCAGTATTTT. Translated: CASMTQGITDTQYF.

V is TRBV7-7 and J is TRBJ1-1, with 7 positions matching TRBD1. The CDR3 loop spans 16 amino acids. With 3 bases clipped from V and 1 base from J, the junction kept 8 bases outside the gene matches. Per the germline V gene, CDR1 is SSHAT and CDR2 is FNYEAQ (reference sequence). The CDR3 nucleotides are TGTGCCAGCAGCTTTGGGCTTGGGGACAGGAACACTGAAGCTTTCTTT. Translated: CASSFGLGDRNTEAFF.

This clone was seen once. The V gene is TRBV4-2, the J gene TRBJ1-2; 9 bases map to TRBD1. Germline assignment: CDR1 LGHNA and CDR2 YNFKEQ. The junction had 2 bases not matched to a gene; V was cut back by 0 bases and J by 6 bases. The CDR3 totals 14 residues. The chain's CDR3 is CASSQEGTGNGYTF. DNA for the CDR3: TGTGCCAGCAGCCAAGAGGGGACAGGGAATGGCTACACCTTC.

The chain combines TRBV27 with TRBJ2-7; 7 bases are a match to TRBD1. CDR1 MNHEY and CDR2 SMNVEV come from the germline V gene (reference sequence). The V gene end was trimmed by 5 bases and the J gene end by 3 bases; junction bases not matched to a gene: 7. This CDR3 is built from 14 residues. The CDR3 loop is CASSASGTDYEQYF. In DNA form, the CDR3 reads TGTGCCAGCAGTGCTTCCGGGACAGACTACGAGCAGTACTTC.

The chain recombines TRBV18 with TRBJ1-5; 7 bases line up with TRBD1. J gave up 5 bases and V 2 bases, and 6 bases lay outside the gene matches. Looked up from germline, CDR1 is KGHSH and CDR2 is LQKENI. The CDR3 is 15 amino acids. DNA for the CDR3: TGTGCCAGCTCACCATCAGTCACAGGGGATCAGCCCCAGCATTTT. Translated: CASSPSVTGDQPQHF.

V gene TRBV28 combines with J gene TRBJ2-7; D may be TRBD1 (5 bases). This CDR3 comprises 12 residues. V lost 7 bases, J lost 7 bases, and 14 bases lay in between. Germline V lookup: CDR1 MDHEN, CDR2 SYDVKM. The CDR3 loop is CASTSGHLEQYF. In DNA form, the CDR3 reads TGTGCCAGCACCTCTGGACACTTAGAGCAGTACTTC.